The entry below describes one T cell receptor beta chain. Its recognized antigen is unknown. No qualities accompany the bases; no much larger clone lies one base away. The sample belongs to a study of cytomegalovirus exposure and HLA in healthy donors (dated by TCRdb to 2017 to 2019). With respect to the entire study: According to an earlier analysis of 587 of the donors, some 180 million T cells yielded 90 million to 130 million unique TCR beta sequences and around 280 Gb of sequence data. An early release that covered approximately 600 HLA-typed donors contained around 300 gigabases of sequencing data and some 87 million unique TCR sequences. Of the 300 to 400 genotyped donors, over 65% fell in the genetic ancestry cluster associated with self-reported Caucasian donors. The study aimed to test whether cataloging public T cell receptors could reveal signatures of past pathogen exposure. The T cell repertoires of 666 subjects were profiled by immunosequencing and related to cytomegalovirus serostatus. Besides the first cohort of roughly 660 subjects, a separate validation cohort made up of around 120 different subjects was used. To predict cytomegalovirus infection status, the study combined high-throughput TCR immunosequencing, statistical association of individual TCRs with disease status, and machine learning. In a later analysis, previously published TCR beta repertoires from 666 donors were re-analyzed and high-resolution HLA genotyping was added so that TCR occurrence patterns could be studied. In the later analysis, no new phenotypic data were used to find candidate immune exposures; instead, reliance was placed on TCR beta sequences and their occurrence across donors. To decide whether each TCR beta V gene segment behaved as functional or pseudogenic, an earlier analysis of some 600 of the donors relied on high-throughput TCR beta sequencing. Donor age, sex, ethnicity and CMV serostatus were collected together with the repertoire data. In a later genetic analysis, genome-wide SNP genotypes for about 55% of the roughly 670 donors were used, and that subset was treated as a discovery cohort. All discovery cohort repertoires had been generated on a single sequencing platform. HLA typing covered class I and class II loci at four-digit resolution. The number of donors typed differed by locus, with about 629-640 for A, B, C, DRB1 and DQB1, roughly 550 for DQA1, under 610 for DPA1, and approximately 470 for DPB1. Four or five DR-DQ haplotypes were treated as single units for association and clustering because of strong linkage in the cohort. Across 300 to 400 genotyped donors of the cohort, an average of roughly 200,000 unique TCR beta nucleotide sequences per donor were sequenced, and roughly 20% of those sequences were non-productive. Here is what the overall study found, with its caveats: HLA typing was unavailable for some donors at each locus, so association tests used only the typed subset. Presence/absence analyses assumed roughly uniform sequencing depth across donors, an assumption that may not hold. In a later analysis, some 17,000 TCR beta sequences were associated with specific HLA alleles at a false discovery rate of 0.05. According to a later analysis, most CMV-associated TCR beta chains appeared to be HLA-restricted, and the HLA associations seemed to be driven largely by CMV exposure. A cluster of highly shared sequence variants was judged likely to represent a technical artifact of the sequencing pipeline. The study listed 170 or so TCR beta chains as associated with cytomegalovirus. An earlier analysis of several hundred of the donors showed that most TCR beta V segments appeared in productive rearrangements either about 87% or about 30% of the time, which broadly matched IMGT annotations. Only TCR beta chains were sequenced in this cohort, and the absence of alpha or paired-chain data limited detectable features. A further reported finding was that TCR beta sequences accurately predicted the HLA-A and HLA-B alleles for most subjects in the first cohort. The authors suggested that the approach could potentially be extended to other disease states and immunological phenotypes. V-gene and J-gene trimming of TCR beta chains was associated with a missense DCLRE1C variant in a later genetic analysis, and the association was replicated in an independent cohort. Correlated functional status among segregating V segments might be attributable to linkage disequilibrium, but an unknown experimental factor could not be ruled out. The 87-base-pair reads could not distinguish some IMGT-functional V segments, including TRBV6-2 and TRBV6-3, so those segments were excluded. According to a later analysis, TCR association rates differed among HLA loci, with DRB1 alleles showing the most associated TCRs and HLA-C alleles showing the fewest. Cytomegalovirus status was reported to be diagnosed by the classifier with high specificity and sensitivity in both the original and validation cohorts. When HLA alleles, especially DR and DQ, strongly co-occurred, TCR associations were difficult to assign to individual alleles. Because counts were too low, seventeen rarely observed V segments, including chromosome 9 orphons, were excluded from the earlier analysis of fewer than 650 of the donors. According to a later genetic analysis, donors in an Asian-associated ancestry cluster had fewer N-insertions in productive TCRs than the roughly 670-donor mean. Immune exposure information for the cohort was limited to CMV serostatus. Most TCR sequences were observed very rarely across donors, whereas some public TCRs were present in many individuals. In a later analysis, HLA-associated TCR beta chains showed more clonal expansion and lower generation probabilities than non-associated chains that were equally common. In vitro tests confirmed that three of the cytomegalovirus-associated TCR beta chains recognize cytomegalovirus antigens. According to a later analysis, parvovirus B19, influenza, CMV and Epstein-Barr virus appeared linked to several top co-occurrence clusters.

Looking up the germline V gene yields CDR1 SGHTA and CDR2 FQGNSA. Including cysteine and phenylalanine, the CDR3 has 13 amino acids. The retained sequence is limited to the CDR3, 39 bases, with the frame set at the first base. V sheds 4 bases and J sheds 1 base, leaving 6 bases between their ends. Library method: the immunoSEQ multiplex PCR assay. For the multiplex PCR, a mixture combining 60 forward primers for TCR Vbeta segments and 13 reverse primers for TCR Jbeta segments was used. Amplification of the CDR3 region of rearranged TCR beta genes was performed with a multiplex PCR assay on genomic DNA. On the Illumina HiSeq System, the amplified TCR beta libraries were sequenced as 87-base-pair reads. In the source study's methods: Across the roughly 640 repertoires, a later analysis counted 78 million or so unique TCR beta chains, 9 million to 14 million of which were shared by at least two donors. To remove PCR and sequencing errors, raw reads were error-corrected and collapsed into unique sequences using a nearest-neighbor algorithm that merged closely related sequences. V, D and J gene segments were assigned by aligning CDR3 sequences to IMGT reference sequences. For a sequence to be retained, a match of at least six nucleotides was required to both a V gene segment and a J gene segment. Rearrangements were classified as productive when the CDR3 lacked stop codons and remained in frame with V and J, and all other rearrangements were classified as non-productive. Following IMGT convention, CDR3 was defined as the stretch from the second conserved V-encoded cysteine up to the conserved J-encoded phenylalanine. The earlier analysis of 500 to 600 of the donors excluded sequences that lacked an unambiguous match to a single V gene segment. In an earlier analysis of several hundred of the donors, V segments were called functional above 56.7% productive rearrangements and were called segregating when the between-donor standard deviation exceeded 5%. To diagnose cytomegalovirus status from the catalog of TCR beta chain sequences, a statistical classification framework was built. V and J gene assignment, in a later analysis, came from comparing TCR nucleotide sequences with IMGT/GENE-DB human TR gene sequences. A later analysis assigned CDR3 sequences and most-parsimonious VDJ recombination scenarios with the TCRdist pipeline. A later analysis defined each TCR beta chain by its CDR3 amino acid sequence plus V-gene family, and excluded reads lacking a unique V-gene family. As a way to deal with suspected cross-contamination and a sequencing artifact, a later analysis dropped 500 to 700 nucleotide sequences that were highly shared and had low generation probability. In a later analysis, a clonal expansion index for each public chain was calculated from normalized within-repertoire ranks of inferred template counts. A later analysis computed generation probabilities with a VDJ recombination model fitted to out-of-frame rearrangements, and checked the results against IGoR. In a later analysis, TCR-TCR, TCR-HLA and TCR-CMV co-occurrence was scored with hypergeometric tests, and a repertoire-size bias correction was applied to TCR pairs. False discovery rates were estimated in a later analysis by permuting HLA or CMV assignments 20 times. A later analysis grouped co-occurring TCRs with DBSCAN, adding TCRdist sequence similarity when clustering within HLA-allele-positive subsets. Repertoires with fewer than 30,000 or more than 120,000 public chains were left out of co-occurrence clustering, as were five repertoires with anomalous nucleotide sharing. TCRdb provides this immuneACCESS table in a form limited to in-frame rearrangements. Some clones are lacking; in checked studies, under half of them reflect an unresolved V gene, and why the rest are absent is not known. V, J and clone size are taken as reported in that table, and D and trimming were inferred from the DNA itself. The sample table records fewer than 150,000 clones; about 78% of these occur just once. 3.9% of the sample rests with the top ten.

The cohort comprised under 700 healthy bone marrow donors. At the time of sampling, all cohort members were nominally healthy, though unrecorded immune exposures were likely present. The donor tested CMV seronegative, placing the donor among the roughly 400 seronegative members of the cohort. A peripheral blood sample was collected from each donor, and TCR beta sequencing was performed on peripheral blood mononuclear cells. The Qiagen DNeasy Blood Extraction Kit was used to extract genomic DNA from the blood cell samples. The chain links TRBV7-2 with TRBJ2-3; no confident D gene assignment can be made. The sample consisted of PBMCs. This clonotype was obtained from a man younger than 35 in good health and CMV-seronegative. In nucleotides, the sequence is TGTGCCAGCAGCTCGGTCCGCACAGATACGCAGTATTTT. Protein translation: CASSSVRTDTQYF.